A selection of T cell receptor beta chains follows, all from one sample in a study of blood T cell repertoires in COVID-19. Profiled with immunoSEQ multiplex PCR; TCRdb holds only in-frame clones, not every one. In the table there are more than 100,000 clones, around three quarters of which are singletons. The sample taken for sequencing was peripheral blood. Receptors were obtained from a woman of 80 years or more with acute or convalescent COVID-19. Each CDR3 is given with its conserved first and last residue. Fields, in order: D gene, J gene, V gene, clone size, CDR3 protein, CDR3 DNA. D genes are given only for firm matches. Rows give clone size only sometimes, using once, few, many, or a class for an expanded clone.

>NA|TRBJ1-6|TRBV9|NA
CASSVGGRVNSPLHF
TGTGCCAGCAGCGTAGGGGGCAGGGTTAATTCACCCCTCCACTTT
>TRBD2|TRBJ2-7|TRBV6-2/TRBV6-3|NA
CASSYLRGGTYEQYF
TGTGCCAGCAGTTACCTGCGGGGGGGGACCTACGAGCAGTACTTC
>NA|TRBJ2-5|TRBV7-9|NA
CASSLALTEKETQYF
TGTGCCAGCAGCTTAGCGCTGACTGAAAAAGAGACCCAGTACTTC
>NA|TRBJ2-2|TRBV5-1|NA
CASSLVNSNTGELFF
TGCGCCAGCAGCTTGGTGAACTCGAACACCGGGGAGCTGTTTTTT
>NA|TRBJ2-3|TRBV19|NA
CASSIGGRRDTQYF
TGTGCCAGTAGTATAGGGGGGCGTAGAGATACGCAGTATTTT
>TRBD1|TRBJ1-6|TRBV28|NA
CASSGRDRGSYNSPLHF
TGTGCCAGCAGTGGCAGAGACAGGGGATCCTATAATTCACCCCTCCACTTT
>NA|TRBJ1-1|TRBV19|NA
CASSRQPGSTEAFF
TGTGCCAGTAGTAGACAGCCAGGGTCCACTGAAGCTTTCTTT
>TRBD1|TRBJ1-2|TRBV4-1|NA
CASSQSGGSHYGYTF
TGCGCCAGCAGCCAATCAGGGGGATCGCACTATGGCTACACCTTC
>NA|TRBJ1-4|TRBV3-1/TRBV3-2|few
CASSPLATNEKLFF
TGTGCCAGCAGCCCCCTAGCAACTAATGAAAAACTGTTTTTT
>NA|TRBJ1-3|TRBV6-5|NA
CASSFTAGNTIYF
TGTGCCAGCAGTTTCACAGCCGGAAACACCATATATTTT
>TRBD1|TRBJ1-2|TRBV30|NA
CAWTRTGSNAYGYTF
TGTGCCTGGACCCGGACAGGGTCTAACGCCTATGGCTACACCTTC
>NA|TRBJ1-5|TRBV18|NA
CASPPRRHTPVEPQHF
TGTGCCAGCCCACCACGGCGGCACACGCCGGTAGAGCCCCAGCATTTT
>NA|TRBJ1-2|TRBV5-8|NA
CASSGAGGPTF
TGTGCCAGCAGCGGGGCAGGCGGCCCCACCTTC
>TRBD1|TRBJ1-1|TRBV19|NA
CASSKQGTEAFF
TGTGCCAGTAGTAAACAGGGGACTGAAGCTTTCTTT
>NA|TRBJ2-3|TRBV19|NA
CASSTQTATDTQYF
TGTGCCAGTAGTACCCAGACAGCTACAGATACGCAGTATTTT
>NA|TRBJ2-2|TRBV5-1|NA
CASSLAGESGPGELFF
TGCGCCAGCAGCTTGGCCGGGGAGAGTGGGCCCGGGGAGCTGTTTTTT
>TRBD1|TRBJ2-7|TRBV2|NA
CATTQGFSYEQYF
TGTGCCACCACACAGGGGTTTTCCTACGAGCAGTACTTC
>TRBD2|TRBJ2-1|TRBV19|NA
CASTNRIGTSGRALGNEQFF
TGTGCCAGTACCAACCGGATTGGGACTAGCGGGAGGGCCTTAGGCAATGAGCAGTTCTTC
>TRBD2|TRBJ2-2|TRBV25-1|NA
CASSLERGQGTGELFF
TGTGCCAGCAGTCTAGAGCGGGGGCAGGGTACCGGGGAGCTGTTTTTT
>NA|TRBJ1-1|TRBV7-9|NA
CASSLPRDTEAFF
TGTGCCAGCAGCTTACCCCGCGATACTGAAGCTTTCTTT
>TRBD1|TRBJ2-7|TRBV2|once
CASSAHRGSKQYF
TGTGCCAGCAGTGCGCACAGGGGGTCCAAGCAGTACTTC
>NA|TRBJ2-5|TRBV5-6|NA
CASSLKARGETQYF
TGTGCCAGCAGCTTGAAGGCCAGAGGAGAGACCCAGTACTTC
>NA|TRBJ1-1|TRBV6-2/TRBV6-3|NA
CASSSLGHSAEAFF
TGTGCCAGCAGTTCCTTAGGACACTCGGCTGAAGCTTTCTTT
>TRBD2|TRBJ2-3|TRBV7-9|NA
CASSLGRYGGITDTQYF
TGTGCCAGCAGCTTAGGGCGGTACGGGGGGATCACAGATACGCAGTATTTT
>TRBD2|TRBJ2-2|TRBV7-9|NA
CASSWALLAGGHTGELFF
TGTGCCAGCAGCTGGGCCCTTCTAGCGGGAGGGCACACCGGGGAGCTGTTTTTT
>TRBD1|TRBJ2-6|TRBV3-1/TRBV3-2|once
CASSQEMGQYPGANVLTF
TGTGCCAGCAGCCAAGAAATGGGACAGTATCCTGGGGCCAACGTCCTGACTTTC
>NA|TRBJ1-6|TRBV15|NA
CATSRLYKQGMYNSPLHF
TGTGCCACCAGCAGACTATACAAACAGGGCATGTATAATTCACCCCTCCACTTT
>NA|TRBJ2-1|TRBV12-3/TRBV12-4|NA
CASSLRDNEQFF
TGTGCCAGCAGCCTTCGGGACAATGAGCAGTTCTTC
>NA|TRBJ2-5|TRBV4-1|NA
CASSPGGNQETQYF
TGCGCCAGCAGCCCGGGCGGGAACCAAGAGACCCAGTACTTC
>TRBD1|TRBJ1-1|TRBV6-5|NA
CASSAETGYTEAFF
TGTGCCAGCAGCGCCGAGACAGGGTACACTGAAGCTTTCTTT
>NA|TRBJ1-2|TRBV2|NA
CASTPGLNYGYTF
TGTGCCAGCACTCCAGGACTTAACTATGGCTACACCTTC
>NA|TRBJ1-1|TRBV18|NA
CASSQPLSVLNTEAFF
TGTGCCAGCTCACAACCACTTTCTGTACTGAACACTGAAGCTTTCTTT
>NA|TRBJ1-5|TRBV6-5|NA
CASRTANQPQHF
TGTGCCAGTCGGACAGCTAATCAGCCCCAGCATTTT
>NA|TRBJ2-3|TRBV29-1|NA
CSVEGQGTDTQYF
TGCAGCGTTGAAGGACAGGGCACAGATACGCAGTATTTT
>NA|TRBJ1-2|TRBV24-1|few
CATSDLARNHGYTF
TGTGCCACCAGTGACCTGGCCAGGAACCATGGCTACACCTTC
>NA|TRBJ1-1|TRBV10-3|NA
CAISGKNTEAFF
TGTGCCATCAGTGGTAAGAACACTGAAGCTTTCTTT
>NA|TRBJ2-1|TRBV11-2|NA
CASQDWSEQFF
TGTGCCAGCCAAGATTGGAGTGAGCAGTTCTTC
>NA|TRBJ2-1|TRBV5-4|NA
CASSWGGGFNEQFF
TGTGCCAGCAGCTGGGGAGGAGGGTTCAATGAGCAGTTCTTC
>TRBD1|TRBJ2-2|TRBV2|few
CASSLRAGGVAGELFF
TGTGCCAGCAGTCTCCGGGCAGGGGGCGTCGCCGGGGAGCTGTTTTTT
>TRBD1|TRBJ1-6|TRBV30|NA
CAWSVGPPDRGSPLHF
TGTGCCTGGAGTGTAGGCCCCCCCGACAGGGGTAGTCCCCTCCACTTT
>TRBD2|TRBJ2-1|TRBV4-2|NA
CASSQVGTRVNEQFF
TGTGCCAGCAGCCAAGTGGGGACTAGGGTCAATGAGCAGTTCTTC
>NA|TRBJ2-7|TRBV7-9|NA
CASSSTARHEQYF
TGTGCCAGCAGCTCAACCGCGCGCCACGAGCAGTACTTC
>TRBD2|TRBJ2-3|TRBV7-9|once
CASSPPRGGGGDTQYF
TGTGCCAGCAGCCCGCCTCGGGGGGGTGGGGGAGATACGCAGTATTTT
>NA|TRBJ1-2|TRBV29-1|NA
CSVEDRTDNYGYTF
TGCAGCGTTGAAGATCGGACAGATAACTATGGCTACACCTTC
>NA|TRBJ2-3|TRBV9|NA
CASSVGGGIGTDTQYF
TGTGCCAGCAGCGTGGGTGGGGGCATCGGCACAGATACGCAGTATTTT
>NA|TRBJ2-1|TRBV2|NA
CASSDGSYNEQFF
TGTGCCAGCAGTGACGGGAGCTACAATGAGCAGTTCTTC
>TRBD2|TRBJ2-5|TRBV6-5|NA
CASAPSGSSETQYF
TGTGCCAGCGCCCCTAGCGGGAGCTCAGAGACCCAGTACTTC
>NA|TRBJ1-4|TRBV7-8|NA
CASSLGAGQAGINEKLFF
TGTGCCAGCAGCTTAGGGGCCGGGCAGGCAGGGATTAATGAAAAACTGTTTTTT
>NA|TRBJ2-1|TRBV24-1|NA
CATSDATGLDEQFF
TGTGCCACCAGTGACGCTACAGGGTTGGATGAGCAGTTCTTC
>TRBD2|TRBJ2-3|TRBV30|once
CAWGRTSGGATDTQYF
TGTGCCTGGGGGAGGACTAGCGGGGGGGCAACAGATACGCAGTATTTT
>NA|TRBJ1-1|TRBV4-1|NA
CASSQAPLMNTEAFF
TGCGCCAGCAGCCAAGCCCCACTCATGAACACTGAAGCTTTCTTT
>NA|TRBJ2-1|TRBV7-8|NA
CASSLGGQGYNEQFF
TGTGCCAGCAGCTTAGGGGGCCAAGGGTACAATGAGCAGTTCTTC
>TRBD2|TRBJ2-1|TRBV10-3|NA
CAIRNIAGATNEQFF
TGTGCCATCAGAAACATAGCGGGAGCAACGAATGAGCAGTTCTTC
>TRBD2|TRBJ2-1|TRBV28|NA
CASSLFRGRHYNEQFF
TGTGCCAGCAGTTTATTTCGCGGGAGACACTACAATGAGCAGTTCTTC
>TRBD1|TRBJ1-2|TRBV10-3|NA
CAIRGGDAYGYTF
TGTGCCATCAGAGGGGGCGATGCCTATGGCTACACCTTC
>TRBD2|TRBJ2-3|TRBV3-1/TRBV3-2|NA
CASSPRSGIGTDTQYF
TGTGCCAGCAGCCCCCGTAGCGGGATCGGCACAGATACGCAGTATTTT
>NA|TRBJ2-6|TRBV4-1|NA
CASSQDSGVGANVLTF
TGCGCCAGCAGCCAAGACTCGGGGGTTGGGGCCAACGTCCTGACTTTC
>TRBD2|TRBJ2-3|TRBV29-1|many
CSVDTPGLAGTDTQYF
TGCAGCGTTGACACTCCGGGACTAGCGGGCACAGATACGCAGTATTTT
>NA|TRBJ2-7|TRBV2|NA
CASRRVGSYEQYF
TGTGCCAGCAGGAGGGTGGGTTCCTACGAGCAGTACTTC
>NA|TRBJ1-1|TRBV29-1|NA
CSVGISGDSNTEAFF
TGCAGCGTTGGAATTTCGGGAGACTCTAACACTGAAGCTTTCTTT